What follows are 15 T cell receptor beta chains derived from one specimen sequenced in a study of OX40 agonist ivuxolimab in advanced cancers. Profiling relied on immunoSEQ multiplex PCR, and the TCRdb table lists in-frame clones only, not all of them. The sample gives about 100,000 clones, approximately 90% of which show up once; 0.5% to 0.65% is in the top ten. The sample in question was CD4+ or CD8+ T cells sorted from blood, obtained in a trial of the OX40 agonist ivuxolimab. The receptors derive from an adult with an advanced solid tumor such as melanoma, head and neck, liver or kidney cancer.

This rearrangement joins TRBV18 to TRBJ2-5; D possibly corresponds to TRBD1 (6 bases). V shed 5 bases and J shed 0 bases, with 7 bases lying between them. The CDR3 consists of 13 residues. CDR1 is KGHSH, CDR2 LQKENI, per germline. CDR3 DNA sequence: TGTGCCAGCTCAGGACAGAACCAAGAGACCCAGTACTTC. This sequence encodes CASSGQNQETQYF.

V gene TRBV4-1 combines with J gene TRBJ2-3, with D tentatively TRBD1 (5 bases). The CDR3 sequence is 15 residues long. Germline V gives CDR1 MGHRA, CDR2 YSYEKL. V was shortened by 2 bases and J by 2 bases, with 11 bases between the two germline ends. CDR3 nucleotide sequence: TGCGCCAGCAGCCAAAACAGGCCCACCACAGATACGCAGTATTTT. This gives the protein CASSQNRPTTDTQYF.

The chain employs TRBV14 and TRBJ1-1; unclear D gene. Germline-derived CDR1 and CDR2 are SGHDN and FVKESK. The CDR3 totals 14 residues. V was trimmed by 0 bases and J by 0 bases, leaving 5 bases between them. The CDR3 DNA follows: TGTGCCAGCAGCCAAGACAGCATGAACACTGAAGCTTTCTTT. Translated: CASSQDSMNTEAFF.

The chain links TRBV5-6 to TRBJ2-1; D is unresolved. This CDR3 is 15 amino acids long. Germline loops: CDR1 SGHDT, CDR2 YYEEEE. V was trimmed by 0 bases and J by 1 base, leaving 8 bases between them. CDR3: CASSLVDRSYNEQFF. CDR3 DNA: TGTGCCAGCAGCTTGGTGGACCGATCCTACAATGAGCAGTTCTTC.

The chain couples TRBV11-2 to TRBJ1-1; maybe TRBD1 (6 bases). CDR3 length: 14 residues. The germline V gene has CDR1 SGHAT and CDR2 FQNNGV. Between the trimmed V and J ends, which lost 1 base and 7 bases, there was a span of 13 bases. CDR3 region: CASSLAGGAGEAFF. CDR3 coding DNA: TGTGCCAGCAGCTTAGCCGGGGGCGCGGGTGAAGCTTTCTTT.

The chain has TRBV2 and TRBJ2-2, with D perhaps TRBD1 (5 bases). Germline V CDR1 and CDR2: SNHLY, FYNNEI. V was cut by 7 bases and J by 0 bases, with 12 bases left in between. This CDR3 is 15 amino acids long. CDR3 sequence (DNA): TGTGCCAGCAAGAAGGGGCCAACGAACACCGGGGAGCTGTTTTTT. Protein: CASKKGPTNTGELFF. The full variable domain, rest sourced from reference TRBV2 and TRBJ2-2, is EPEVTQTPSHQVTQMGQEVILRCVPISNHLYFYWYRQILGQKVEFLVSFYNNEISEKSEIFDDQFSVERPDGSNFTLKIRSTKLEDSAMYFCASKKGPTNTGELFFGEGSRLTVL.

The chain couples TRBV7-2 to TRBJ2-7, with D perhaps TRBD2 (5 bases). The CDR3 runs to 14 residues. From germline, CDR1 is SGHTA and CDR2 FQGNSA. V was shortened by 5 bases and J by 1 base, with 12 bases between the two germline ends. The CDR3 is CASSPWTGSYEQYF. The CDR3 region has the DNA TGTGCCAGCAGCCCGTGGACGGGGTCCTACGAGCAGTACTTC.

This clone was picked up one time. CDR3 in amino acids: CASSQDLRGEQYF. DNA of the CDR3: TGTGCCAGCAGCCAAGATCTCCGAGGCGAGCAGTACTTC. The J gene is TRBJ2-7, the V gene TRBV14; D gene ambiguous. Trimming shortened V by 0 bases and J by 6 bases, and 9 bases separated the two germline ends. The CDR3 spans 13 residues. Germline assignment: CDR1 SGHDN and CDR2 FVKESK.

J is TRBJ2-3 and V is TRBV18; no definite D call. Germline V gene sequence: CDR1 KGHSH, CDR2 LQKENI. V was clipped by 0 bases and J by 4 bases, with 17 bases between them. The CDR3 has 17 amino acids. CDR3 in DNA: TGTGCCAGCTCACCACCTAGGACCGACCTGAAGGCAGATACGCAGTATTTT. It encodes CASSPPRTDLKADTQYF.

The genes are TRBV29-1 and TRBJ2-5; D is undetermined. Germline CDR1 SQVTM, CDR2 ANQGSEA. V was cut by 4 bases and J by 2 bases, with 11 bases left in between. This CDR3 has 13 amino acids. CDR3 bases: TGCAGCGTTGTTCGGACGTCACAAGAGACCCAGTACTTC. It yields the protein CSVVRTSQETQYF. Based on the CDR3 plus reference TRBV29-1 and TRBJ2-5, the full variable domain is SAVISQKPSRDICQRGTSLTIQCQVDSQVTMMFWYRQQPGQSLTLIATANQGSEATYESGFVIDKFPISRPNLTFSTLTVSNMSPEDSSIYLCSVVRTSQETQYFGPGTRLLVL.

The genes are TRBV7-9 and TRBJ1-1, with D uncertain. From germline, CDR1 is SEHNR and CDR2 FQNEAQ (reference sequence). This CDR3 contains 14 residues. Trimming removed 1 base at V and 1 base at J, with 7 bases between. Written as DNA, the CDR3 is TGTGCCAGCAGCTTAGGACCGGGGAACACTGAAGCTTTCTTT. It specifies CASSLGPGNTEAFF.

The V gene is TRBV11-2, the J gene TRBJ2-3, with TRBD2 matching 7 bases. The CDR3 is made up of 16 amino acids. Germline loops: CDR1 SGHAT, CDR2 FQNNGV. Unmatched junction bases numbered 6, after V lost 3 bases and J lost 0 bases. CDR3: CASSLGLPASTDTQYF. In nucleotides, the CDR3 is TGTGCCAGCAGCTTGGGACTACCTGCTAGCACAGATACGCAGTATTTT.

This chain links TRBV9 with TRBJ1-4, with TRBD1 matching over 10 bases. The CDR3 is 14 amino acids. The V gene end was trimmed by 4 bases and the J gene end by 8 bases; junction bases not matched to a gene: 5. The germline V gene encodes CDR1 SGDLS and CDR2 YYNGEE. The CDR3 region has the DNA TGTGCCAGCAGCAATCGACAGGGGGCCGAAAAACTGTTTTTT. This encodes CASSNRQGAEKLFF.

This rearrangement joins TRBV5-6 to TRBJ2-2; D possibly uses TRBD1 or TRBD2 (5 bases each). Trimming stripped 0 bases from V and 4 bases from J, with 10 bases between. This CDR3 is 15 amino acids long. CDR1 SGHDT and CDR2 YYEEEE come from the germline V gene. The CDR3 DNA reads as TGTGCCAGCAGCTTGGCGTGGGACGGCACCGGGGAGCTGTTTTTT. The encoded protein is CASSLAWDGTGELFF.

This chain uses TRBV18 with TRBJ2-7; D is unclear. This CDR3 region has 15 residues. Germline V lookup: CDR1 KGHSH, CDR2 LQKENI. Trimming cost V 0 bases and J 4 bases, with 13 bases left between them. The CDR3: CASSPPSPRLYEQYF. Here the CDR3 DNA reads TGTGCCAGCTCACCACCGAGTCCGCGGCTGTACGAGCAGTACTTC.